This T cell receptor (beta chain) was identified during a study of blood T cell repertoires in COVID-19. Across the study: Italy, Spain and the United States were the sources of the convalescent and acute COVID-19 samples. T cells, B-cell-depleted T cells, or PBMCs provided the cDNA or gDNA that served as material.

The authors' processing: It was from reference gene primer amplification that nucleated cell counts were estimated. Produced via immunoSEQ multiplex PCR; TCRdb's table is partial and in-frame only. The V and J calls and clone size come from that table; D and trimming were worked out from the DNA. Here the sample spans tens of thousands of clones, around nine tenths being singletons. In its sample, this clone was seen once. This CDR3 comprises 14 residues. CDR1 and CDR2 from the germline V gene are SGHTA and FQGTGA. The ends were cut back, 1 base at V and 4 bases at J, with 9 bases in the middle. The sequence was obtained from a man aged 50 or older with acute or convalescent COVID-19. The sample comprised peripheral blood. The rearrangement joins TRBV7-3 to TRBJ2-3; tentatively, D is TRBD2 (6 bases). The CDR3 bases are TGTGCCAGCAGCTTAATCGGAGGGGCAGATACGCAGTATTTT. Translation: CASSLIGGADTQYF.